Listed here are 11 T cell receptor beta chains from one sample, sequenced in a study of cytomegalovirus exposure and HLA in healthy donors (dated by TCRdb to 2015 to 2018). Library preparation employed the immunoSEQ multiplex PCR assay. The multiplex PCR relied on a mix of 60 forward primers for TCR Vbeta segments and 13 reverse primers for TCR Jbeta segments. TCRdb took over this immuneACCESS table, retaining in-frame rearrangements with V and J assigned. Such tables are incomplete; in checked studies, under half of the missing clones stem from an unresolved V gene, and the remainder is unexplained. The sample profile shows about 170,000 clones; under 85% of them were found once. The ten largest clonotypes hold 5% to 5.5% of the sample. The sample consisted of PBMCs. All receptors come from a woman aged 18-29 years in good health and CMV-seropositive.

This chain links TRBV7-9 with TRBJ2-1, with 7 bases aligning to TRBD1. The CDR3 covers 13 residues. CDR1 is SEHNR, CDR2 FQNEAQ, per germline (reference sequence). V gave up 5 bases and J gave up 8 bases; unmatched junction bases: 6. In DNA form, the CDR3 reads TGTGCCAGCAGCCGGGTAGACAGGGATGAGCAGTTCTTC. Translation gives CASSRVDRDEQFF. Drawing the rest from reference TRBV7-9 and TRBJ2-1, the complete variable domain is DTGVSQNPRHKITKRGQNVTFRCDPISEHNRLYWYRQTLGQGPEFLTYFQNEAQLEKSRLLSDRFSAERPKGSFSTLEIQRTEQGDSAMYLCASSRVDRDEQFFGPGTRLTVL.

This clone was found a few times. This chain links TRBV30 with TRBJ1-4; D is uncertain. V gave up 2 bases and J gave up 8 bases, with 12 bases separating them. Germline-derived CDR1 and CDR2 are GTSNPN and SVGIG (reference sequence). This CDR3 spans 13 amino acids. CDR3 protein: CAWSQAVPEKLFF. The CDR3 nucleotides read TGTGCCTGGAGTCAGGCCGTCCCGGAAAAACTGTTTTTT.

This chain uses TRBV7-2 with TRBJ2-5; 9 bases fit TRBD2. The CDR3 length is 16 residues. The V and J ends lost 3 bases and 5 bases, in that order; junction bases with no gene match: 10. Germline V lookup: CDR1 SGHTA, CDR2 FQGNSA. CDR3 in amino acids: CASSFRIAGGLETQYF. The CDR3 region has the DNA TGTGCCAGCAGCTTCAGAATCGCGGGGGGGCTGGAGACCCAGTACTTC. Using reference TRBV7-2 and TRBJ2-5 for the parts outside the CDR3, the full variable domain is GAGVSQSPSNKVTEKGKDVELRCDPISGHTALYWYRQSLGQGLEFLIYFQGNSAPDKSGLPSDRFSAERTGGSVSTLTIQRTQQEDSAVYLCASSFRIAGGLETQYFGPGTRLLVL.

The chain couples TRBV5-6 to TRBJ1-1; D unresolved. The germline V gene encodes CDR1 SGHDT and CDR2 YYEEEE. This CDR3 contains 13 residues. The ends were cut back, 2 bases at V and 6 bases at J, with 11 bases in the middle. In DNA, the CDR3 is TGTGCCAGCAGCTTTGAGGGTACGCCTGAAGCTTTCTTT. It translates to CASSFEGTPEAFF.

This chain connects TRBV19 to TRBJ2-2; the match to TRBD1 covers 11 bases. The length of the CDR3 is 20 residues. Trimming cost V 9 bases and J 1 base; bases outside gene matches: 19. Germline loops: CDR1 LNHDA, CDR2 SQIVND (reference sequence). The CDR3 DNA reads TGTGCCAGCCGCTCAGGCCTGGGACAGGGGGAACGGGTGAACACCGGGGAGCTGTTTTTT. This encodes CASRSGLGQGERVNTGELFF.

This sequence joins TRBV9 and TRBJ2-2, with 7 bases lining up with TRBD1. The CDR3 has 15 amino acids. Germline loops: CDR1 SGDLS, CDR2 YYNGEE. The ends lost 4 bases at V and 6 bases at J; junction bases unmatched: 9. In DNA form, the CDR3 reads TGTGCCAGCAGCAACGACATACAGGGGTCCGGGGAGCTGTTTTTT. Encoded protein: CASSNDIQGSGELFF.

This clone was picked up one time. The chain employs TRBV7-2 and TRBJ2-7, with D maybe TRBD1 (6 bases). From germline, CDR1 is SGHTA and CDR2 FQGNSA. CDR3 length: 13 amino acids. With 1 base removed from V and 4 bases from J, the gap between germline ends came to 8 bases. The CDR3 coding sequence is TGTGCCAGCAGCTTAGGGACAGAGTACGAGCAGTACTTC. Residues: CASSLGTEYEQYF.

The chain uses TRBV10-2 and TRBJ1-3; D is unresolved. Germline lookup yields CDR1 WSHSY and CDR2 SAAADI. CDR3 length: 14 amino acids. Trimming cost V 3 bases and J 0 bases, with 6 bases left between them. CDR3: CASSDVYSGNTIYF. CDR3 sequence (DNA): TGCGCCAGCAGTGACGTCTACTCTGGAAACACCATATATTTT.

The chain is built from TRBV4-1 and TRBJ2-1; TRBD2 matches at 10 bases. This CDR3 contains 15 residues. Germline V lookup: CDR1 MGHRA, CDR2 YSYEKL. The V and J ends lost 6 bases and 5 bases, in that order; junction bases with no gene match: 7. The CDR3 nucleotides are TGCGCCAGCAGTCCCAGCGGGGGGGTCCACAATGAGCAGTTCTTC. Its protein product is CASSPSGGVHNEQFF.

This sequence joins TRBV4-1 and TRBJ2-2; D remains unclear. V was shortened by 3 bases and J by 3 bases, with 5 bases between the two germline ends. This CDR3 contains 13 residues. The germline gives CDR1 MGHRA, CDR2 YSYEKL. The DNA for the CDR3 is TGCGCCAGCAGCCAGGCCTACACCGGGGAGCTGTTTTTT. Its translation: CASSQAYTGELFF.

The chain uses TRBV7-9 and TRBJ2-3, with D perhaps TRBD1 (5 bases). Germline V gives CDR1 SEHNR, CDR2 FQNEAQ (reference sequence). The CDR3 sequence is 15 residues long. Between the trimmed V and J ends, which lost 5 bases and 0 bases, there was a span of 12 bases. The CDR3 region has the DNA TGTGCCAGCAGCGTTAGACAGTCTAGCACAGATACGCAGTATTTT. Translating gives CASSVRQSSTDTQYF. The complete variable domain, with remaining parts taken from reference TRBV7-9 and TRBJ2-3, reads DTGVSQNPRHKITKRGQNVTFRCDPISEHNRLYWYRQTLGQGPEFLTYFQNEAQLEKSRLLSDRFSAERPKGSFSTLEIQRTEQGDSAMYLCASSVRQSSTDTQYFGPGTRLTVL.